This T cell receptor (beta chain) was recorded in a study of blood T cell repertoires in COVID-19. Study summary: The United States, Italy and Spain provided the acute and convalescent COVID-19 samples. T cells, B-cell-depleted T cells, or PBMCs provided the cDNA or gDNA that served as material.

The germline gives CDR1 MNHEY, CDR2 SVGAGI. The CDR3 is 15 amino acids. Trimming took 3 bases from V and 7 from J; bases not matched to a gene: 5. As originally analysed: Cell counts per sample came from amplifying reference gene primers. The repertoire was sequenced with immunoSEQ multiplex PCR; TCRdb's copy has only in-frame clones and lacks some. That table furnishes V, J and clone size, whereas the DNA furnished D and trimming. The sample holds about 54,000 clones, 81% seen once. Turning to this clone: The same CDR3 can be traced to other DNA sequences in this sample.

Sequencing was carried out using peripheral blood. This rearrangement joins TRBV6-5 to TRBJ1-6, with 8 bases identical to TRBD1. This receptor was identified in a woman aged 55-69 years with acute or convalescent COVID-19. The CDR3: CASSYGTGGNSPLHF. As DNA, the CDR3 is TGTGCCAGCAGTTATGGGACAGGCGGGAATTCACCCCTCCACTTT.